Reported below is one T cell receptor (beta chain). The antigen is undetermined. This table comes from immunoSEQ multiplex PCR, and its TCRdb copy is limited to in-frame clones, with some not included. The sample consists of around 35,000 clones, roughly 90% of them appearing once. This entry belongs to a study of T cell responses to AZD1222 COVID-19 vaccine. Study-wide results and limits: Scientists sampled the repertoires only once the peak T cell response had passed. Researchers report vaccine-associated CD4 TCRs spanning spike, with dominance at 160-218 and 743-854. White British people made up most donors, females outnumbered males, and clonal diversity was possibly underestimated. The study reported that nearly half of spike-specific TCRs target unmutated variant regions.

The sequence was obtained from an adult in good health. Sequences were derived from peripheral blood, sampled on day 0 of AZD1222 vaccination.

In DNA form, the CDR3 reads TGTGCCAGCTCACCGGGACAGGGCCTTCACTCTGGGGCCAACGTCCTGACTTTC. It is translated as CASSPGQGLHSGANVLTF. This chain links TRBV18 with TRBJ2-6; 9 bases fit TRBD1. With V trimmed by 3 bases and J by 0 bases, 6 bases remained unmatched. The CDR3 extends over 18 amino acids. Germline V gene data show CDR1 as KGHSH and CDR2 as LQKENI.